Each of the 29 T cell receptor beta chains below was sequenced from the same sample in a study of neurological immune-mediated disorders. TCRdb re-called the 5' RACE reads through MiXCR, storing one row per CDR3 protein. The sample records 40,000 to 45,000 distinct CDR3 sequences, around 6% being singletons. Source material: CD4+ T cells from blood. The receptors derive from a woman between 40 and 50 years old in good health.

This clonotype was detected many times. This chain links TRBV29-1 with TRBJ2-1; 8 bases align to TRBD2. The CDR3 is 16 residues long. V was clipped by 6 bases and J by 4 bases; unmatched bases: 14. Germline V lookup: CDR1 SQVTM, CDR2 ANQGSEA. CDR3: CSVGESGSSGYNEQFF. DNA for the CDR3: TGCAGCGTGGGTGAGAGCGGGAGCTCTGGGTACAATGAGCAGTTCTTC.

This clonotype was recorded many times. The J gene is TRBJ1-3, the V gene TRBV7-9; D unresolved. V lost 6 bases and J lost 0, with 9 bases in between. The germline V gene has CDR1 SEHNR and CDR2 FQNEAQ (reference sequence). The CDR3 length is 14 residues. The CDR3 DNA is TGTGCCAGCAGGCCGAACAGCTCTGGAAACACCATATATTTT. This sequence encodes CASRPNSSGNTIYF.

This clonotype was recorded many times. The gene calls are TRBV5-1 and TRBJ1-5; 7 bases map to TRBD1. The V gene end was trimmed by 0 bases and the J gene end by 5 bases; junction bases not matched to a gene: 2. This CDR3 region has 14 residues. The germline V gene has CDR1 SGHRS and CDR2 YFSETQ. CDR3 sequence reads: CASSLGQGHQPQHF. The CDR3 region has the DNA TGCGCCAGCAGCTTGGGACAGGGCCATCAGCCCCAGCATTTT.

This clonotype was counted many times. The gene calls are TRBV29-1 and TRBJ2-4, with 8 bases that match TRBD2. Trimming at V came to 3 bases and at J to 10 bases, leaving 11 bases not matched to a gene. In germline, CDR1 is SQVTM, CDR2 ANQGSEA. This CDR3 is 14 amino acids long. The chain's CDR3 is CSVDEWSGRRIQYF. In DNA, the CDR3 is TGCAGCGTTGATGAGTGGAGCGGGAGACGGATTCAGTACTTC.

This clonotype has ten or more counts. V usage is TRBV28 and J usage is TRBJ2-7; the D is unclear. This CDR3 spans 15 amino acids. Germline loops: CDR1 MDHEN, CDR2 SYDVKM. The ends were cut back, 6 bases at V and 0 bases at J, with 15 bases in the middle. CDR3 protein: CASSGRTLSSYEQYF. CDR3 bases: TGTGCCAGCAGCGGCAGGACCCTGAGCTCCTACGAGCAGTACTTC. Combining the CDR3 with reference TRBV28 and TRBJ2-7 gives the whole variable domain DVKVTQSSRYLVKRTGEKVFLECVQDMDHENMFWYRQDPGLGLRLIYFSYDVKMKEKGDIPEGYSVSREKKERFSLILESASTNQTSMYLCASSGRTLSSYEQYFGPGTRLTVT.

This clonotype has ten or more counts. CDR3 bases: TGCAGTGCTTTCTTAGCGGGAGGGCCGTTTGAGCAGTTCTTC. It is translated as CSAFLAGGPFEQFF. The J gene is TRBJ2-1, the V gene TRBV20-1; 11 bases map to TRBD2. The junction had 9 bases not matched to a gene; V was cut back by 5 bases and J by 9 bases. This CDR3 spans 14 amino acids. Germline V gene lookup returns CDR1 DFQATT and CDR2 SNEGSKA (reference sequence).

The rearrangement joins TRBV5-1 to TRBJ1-1, with 7 bases lining up with TRBD1. Germline V lookup: CDR1 SGHRS, CDR2 YFSETQ. The CDR3 covers 15 residues. The V and J ends lost 3 bases and 0 bases, in that order; junction bases with no gene match: 5. This CDR3 is CASSWDSKMNTEAFF. In nucleotides, the CDR3 is TGCGCCAGCAGCTGGGACAGTAAGATGAACACTGAAGCTTTCTTT. Full variable domain (outside the CDR3, taken from reference TRBV5-1 and TRBJ1-1): KAGVTQTPRYLIKTRGQQVTLSCSPISGHRSVSWYQQTPGQGLQFLFEYFSETQRNKGNFPGRFSGRQFSNSRSEMNVSTLELGDSALYLCASSWDSKMNTEAFFGQGTRLTVV.

At least ten counts were recorded for this clonotype. This chain connects TRBV18 to TRBJ2-7, with TRBD1 as a possible D gene (5 bases). Germline V gene lookup returns CDR1 KGHSH and CDR2 LQKENI. CDR3 length: 14 residues. V was shortened by 3 bases and J by 0 bases, with 9 bases between the two germline ends. The CDR3 reads CASSPLDSSYEQYF. The CDR3 nucleotides are TGTGCCAGCTCACCTCTTGACAGCTCCTACGAGCAGTACTTC.

This clonotype has a count of ten or more. V usage is TRBV10-3 and J usage is TRBJ2-4; 8 bases are a match to TRBD1. CDR1 is ENHRY, CDR2 SYGVKD, per germline. Trimming took 3 bases from V and 8 from J; bases not matched to a gene: 9. The CDR3 is 15 residues long. The CDR3: CAISDYRTGRDIQYF. CDR3 nucleotide sequence: TGTGCCATCAGTGATTATCGGACAGGGCGGGACATTCAGTACTTC.

This clonotype was counted ten times or more. The chain employs TRBV5-6 and TRBJ2-7; 8 nucleotides match TRBD1. The CDR3 is 15 residues long. Germline lookup yields CDR1 SGHDT and CDR2 YYEEEE. The V and J ends lost 4 bases and 4 bases, in that order; junction bases with no gene match: 10. The CDR3 protein is CASSTPGTGPYEQYF. In DNA, the CDR3 is TGTGCCAGCAGCACCCCCGGGACAGGTCCGTACGAGCAGTACTTC.

This clonotype was found many times. This chain connects TRBV27 to TRBJ1-5; no clear D gene. Per the germline V gene, CDR1 is MNHEY and CDR2 is SMNVEV (reference sequence). V was pared by 4 bases and J by 4 bases, with 8 bases between. The CDR3 spans 13 residues. Written as DNA, the CDR3 is TGTGCCAGCAGTTATCAATGGAATCAGCCCCAGCATTTT. It codes for CASSYQWNQPQHF.

This clonotype was observed many times. V usage is TRBV6-2 or TRBV6-3 and J usage is TRBJ2-1; perhaps TRBD2 as D (7 bases). CDR1 and CDR2 (germline): MNHEY, SVGEGT. The length of the CDR3 is 16 residues. V was shortened by 2 bases and J by 5 bases, with 16 bases between the two germline ends. The CDR3 region has the DNA TGTGCCAGCAGTTACAGTCGGGGGAGGGGGGACAATGAGCAGTTCTTC. It codes for CASSYSRGRGDNEQFF.

This clonotype occurred many times. The V gene is TRBV6-2 or TRBV6-3, the J gene TRBJ2-5; 9 bases map to TRBD2. From germline, CDR1 is MNHEY and CDR2 SVGEGT. With 5 bases clipped from V and 3 bases from J, the junction kept 10 bases outside the gene matches. The CDR3 is 16 residues long. The CDR3 DNA reads TGTGCCAGCAGTCGAGCGACTAGCGGACTAAAAGAGACCCAGTACTTC. Translating it yields CASSRATSGLKETQYF.

This clonotype was detected only a few times. The DNA for the CDR3 is TGCGCCAGCAGCCCGGGACCGAACACTGAAGCTTTCTTT. Its protein product is CASSPGPNTEAFF. The genes are TRBV5-1 and TRBJ1-1, with D possibly being TRBD1 (5 bases). V lost 4 bases, J lost 1 base, and 8 bases lay in between. Germline V gene data show CDR1 as SGHRS and CDR2 as YFSETQ. The CDR3 totals 13 residues.

This clonotype occurred many times. The rearrangement uses TRBV12-3 or TRBV12-4 and TRBJ1-1; D not certain. There are 14 residues in the CDR3. The V end lost 3 bases, the J end lost 4 bases, and 12 bases lay between the germline ends. The DNA of the CDR3 is TGTGCCAGCAGTTTCGGGCAGTTGGGCACTGAAGCTTTCTTT. This sequence encodes CASSFGQLGTEAFF.

This clonotype was observed at least ten times. CDR3 residues: CASSPRQYGELFF. CDR3 in DNA: TGTGCCAGCAGCCCGCGACAGTACGGGGAGCTGTTTTTT. The chain uses TRBV7-3 and TRBJ2-2, with a tentative D call TRBD1 (5 bases). This CDR3 has 13 residues. Germline loops: CDR1 SGHTA, CDR2 FQGTGA. Trimming took 5 bases from V and 7 from J, leaving 11 bases between them.

In this sample, this clonotype turned up many times. This chain connects TRBV7-2 to TRBJ1-1; D remains unclear. Trimming stripped 5 bases from V and 8 bases from J, with 12 bases between. Per the germline V gene, CDR1 is SGHTA and CDR2 is FQGNSA. The CDR3 length is 12 residues. CDR3 protein: CASSPSLREAFF. As DNA, the CDR3 is TGTGCCAGCAGCCCGTCTCTCAGGGAAGCTTTCTTT. Variable domain in full (rest from reference TRBV7-2 and TRBJ1-1): GAGVSQSPSNKVTEKGKDVELRCDPISGHTALYWYRQSLGQGLEFLIYFQGNSAPDKSGLPSDRFSAERTGGSVSTLTIQRTQQEDSAVYLCASSPSLREAFFGQGTRLTVV.

This clonotype has at least ten counts. The chain has TRBV5-6 and TRBJ1-6; weak D call: TRBD1 (6 bases). The CDR3 contains 16 residues. V lost 4 bases, J lost 7 bases, and 18 bases lay in between. The germline CDR1 and CDR2 sequences are SGHDT and YYEEEE. The CDR3 nucleotides read TGTGCCAGCAGCGCATACAGGGTTGGGGAAAATTCACCCCTCCACTTT. This gives the protein CASSAYRVGENSPLHF.

This chain uses TRBV5-1 with TRBJ2-6, with 9 positions matching TRBD1. The CDR3 is 18 residues long. V lost 9 bases, J lost 1 base, and 14 bases stayed unmatched. Germline assignment: CDR1 SGHRS and CDR2 YFSETQ. Here the CDR3 DNA reads TGCGCCACTAGCTTGTCGACAGGGGGATGGTCTGGGGCCAACGTCCTGACTTTC. Protein product: CATSLSTGGWSGANVLTF.

There are a few counts of this clonotype. The chain combines TRBV29-1 with TRBJ2-7, with D uncertain. Trimming removed 0 bases from V and 4 bases from J, with 7 bases in between. CDR3 length: 12 residues. Germline V gives CDR1 SQVTM, CDR2 ANQGSEA. The chain's CDR3 is CSVEDGRYEQYF. The CDR3 nucleotides are TGCAGCGTTGAAGATGGCAGATACGAGCAGTACTTC.

In its sample, this clonotype was seen many times. The rearrangement uses TRBV2 and TRBJ1-1; 10 bases align to TRBD1. This CDR3 comprises 14 residues. V was clipped by 6 bases and J by 2 bases; unmatched bases: 3. Germline CDR1 is SNHLY and CDR2 is FYNNEI. This chain's CDR3 is CASSDRGRNTEAFF. In DNA, the CDR3 is TGTGCCAGCAGCGACAGGGGGCGCAACACTGAAGCTTTCTTT.

In nucleotides, the CDR3 is TGTGCCAGCAGCCGGGGGGGAGCCCACGAGCAGTACTTC. Amino acids: CASSRGGAHEQYF. This chain joins TRBV7-2 and TRBJ2-7, with TRBD2 matching over 8 bases. J was trimmed by 5 bases and V by 5 bases; bases with no gene match: 5. Germline V gene data show CDR1 as SGHTA and CDR2 as FQGNSA. The CDR3 is made up of 13 amino acids. Complete variable domain (other parts from reference TRBV7-2 and TRBJ2-7): GAGVSQSPSNKVTEKGKDVELRCDPISGHTALYWYRQSLGQGLEFLIYFQGNSAPDKSGLPSDRFSAERTGGSVSTLTIQRTQQEDSAVYLCASSRGGAHEQYFGPGTRLTVT.

Ten or more counts support this clonotype. V and J are TRBV29-1 and TRBJ2-3; D is unresolved. V lost 1 base to trimming and J lost 7 bases, with 15 bases between them. The CDR3 has 14 amino acids. Germline V gene lookup returns CDR1 SQVTM and CDR2 ANQGSEA. CDR3 DNA sequence: TGCAGCGTTGAAGGGGTCCCCGAAGTAAATACGCAGTATTTT. Protein sequence: CSVEGVPEVNTQYF.

This clonotype was seen ten or more times. The CDR3 nucleotides read TGTGCCAGCTCCGGCGCGGGGGGGCGAACTGAAGCTTTCTTT. As protein: CASSGAGGRTEAFF. The chain has TRBV18 and TRBJ1-1; the D gene is possibly TRBD1 (6 bases). Germline V gene sequence: CDR1 KGHSH, CDR2 LQKENI. V was clipped by 6 bases and J by 5 bases, with 16 bases between them. The length of the CDR3 is 14 residues.

This clonotype came up many times. The CDR3 DNA reads TGTGCCAGCAGCCAAGTCAGGGTCTCTGGGGCCAACGTCCTGACTTTC. It codes for CASSQVRVSGANVLTF. V and J are TRBV3-1 and TRBJ2-6; a possible D gene is TRBD1 (5 bases). Trimming removed 1 base at V and 0 bases at J, with 7 bases between. CDR3 length: 16 amino acids. CDR1 and CDR2 from the germline V gene are LGHDT and YNNKEL (reference sequence). The complete variable domain, with remaining parts taken from reference TRBV3-1 and TRBJ2-6, reads DTAVSQTPKYLVTQMGNDKSIKCEQNLGHDTMYWYKQDSKKFLKIMFSYNNKELIINETVPNRFSPKSPDKAHLNLHINSLELGDSAVYFCASSQVRVSGANVLTFGAGSRLTVL.

Many counts were recorded for this clonotype. The chain employs TRBV25-1 and TRBJ2-2, with D maybe TRBD1 (7 bases). Looked up from germline, CDR1 is MGHDK and CDR2 is SYGVNS. V lost 7 bases to trimming and J lost 1 base, with 13 bases between them. CDR3 length: 15 residues. The CDR3 bases are TGTGCCAGCAAACGACAGGGAGGGAACACCGGGGAGCTGTTTTTT. Amino acids: CASKRQGGNTGELFF.

This clonotype has at least ten counts. V and J are TRBV20-1 and TRBJ2-5; the match to TRBD2 covers 15 bases. Germline CDR1 and CDR2: DFQATT and SNEGSKA (reference sequence). Losses at the gene ends were 3 bases for V and 5 bases for J; bases not matched to a gene: 10. The CDR3 has 17 amino acids. The chain's CDR3 is CSASVGLAGGFAETQYF. In nucleotides, the CDR3 is TGCAGTGCTAGCGTCGGACTAGCGGGAGGGTTCGCCGAGACCCAGTACTTC.

The sample holds many counts of this clonotype. The V and J genes are TRBV12-3 or TRBV12-4 and TRBJ2-4; 13 bases are a match to TRBD2. V was pared by 6 bases and J by 8 bases, with 7 bases of the junction left unmatched. The CDR3 length is 15 residues. CDR3 protein: CASRATSGRIDIQYF. Written as DNA, the CDR3 is TGTGCCAGCAGGGCGACTAGCGGGAGGATCGACATTCAGTACTTC.

This clonotype was detected many times. The rearrangement links TRBV4-1 to TRBJ1-1; weak D call: TRBD1 (5 bases). Trimming pared 0 bases from V and 10 bases from J, leaving 12 bases between. Germline V gene data show CDR1 as MGHRA and CDR2 as YSYEKL. The CDR3 is made up of 13 amino acids. The CDR3 coding sequence is TGCGCCAGCAGCCAAGACCAGGGTTGGGGAGCTTTCTTT. Translating gives CASSQDQGWGAFF.